Here is one TCR beta chain with its context. This clone was recorded only once. Its antigen target is currently unknown. No base qualities exist here, and no much larger clone lies one base off it. The collaborating institutions used their own protocols to collect whole blood in K2EDTA tubes. For TCRbeta analysis, collaborator samples were shipped as frozen whole blood, as isolated PBMCs, or as DNA extracted from either sample type. This sample is drawn from a study of blood T cell repertoires in COVID-19 (dated by TCRdb to the early 2020s). Regarding the study in general: Samples from collaborators originated in the United States, Italy and Spain and spanned both the acute and convalescent phases of COVID-19. The material from the prospective study consisted of cDNA or gDNA derived from T cells, B-cell-depleted T cells, or PBMCs. Subjects who had been exposed to COVID-19, were actively infected with it, or had recovered from it provided the deeply sampled blood TCRbeta repertoires that made up the dataset. The repertoires were released in a freely available public database intended as a resource for research on the immune response to SARS-CoV-2. The samples were drawn from two sources: the first 160 participants of the ongoing ImmuneRACE study, and over 950 subjects contributed by 6 global collaborators. Nearly every sample came with metadata listing a de-identified subject ID, COVID-19 status, age in years and sex. Where available, HLA class I and class II types were taken from metadata supplied by the sample provider and were not determined by assay-based typing. The investigation overall reported the following: The quantity of clinical and demographic metadata differed by source and by participant and was supplied without curation.

TCRbeta CDR3 regions were amplified from genomic DNA using the immunoSEQ Assay, a bias-controlled multiplex PCR. Turning to the authors' computational methods: Nucleated cell counts per sample were estimated from amplification of reference gene primers within the assay. Sequence reads were collapsed and filtered to measure the absolute abundance of every unique TCRbeta CDR3 rearrangement. Productive Simpson clonality was computed per sample as the square root of Simpson's diversity index over productive rearrangements. The table comes from immuneACCESS by way of TCRdb, which keeps in-frame sequences with V and J called. Part of the clones is missing from these tables; in studies checked, under half for an unresolved V gene and the rest for unknown reasons. V and J calls and clone size follow that table, whereas D and trimming were derived from the DNA. The sample table holds 100,000 to 110,000 clones, of which roughly 80% were seen once. Under 35% of the sample is taken by the ten largest.

The CDR3 runs 16 amino acids, cysteine and phenylalanine included. Just the 48-base CDR3 DNA is kept, in frame starting at base 1. Sequences LGHNA (CDR1) and YSLEER (CDR2) are obtained from the germline V gene. Deletion took 0 bases off V and 4 bases off J, with a span of 12 bases between the germline ends. The source of this sequence is an older man with active or convalescent COVID-19. The sequence is built from TRBV4-3 and TRBJ2-2, with TRBD2 perhaps the D gene, on 6 matching bases. Sequenced sample: peripheral blood. The CDR3 sequence is CASSQDRRVGTGELFF. The nucleotide sequence is given as TGCGCCAGCAGCCAAGATAGGAGGGTGGGCACCGGGGAGCTGTTTTTT.